These 2 T cell receptor beta chains came from one sample sequenced in a study of blood T cell repertoires in COVID-19. Produced via immunoSEQ multiplex PCR; TCRdb's table is partial and in-frame only. In the table there are fewer than 350,000 clones, approximately 86% of which are singletons. Sequencing was carried out using peripheral blood. All receptors derive from a woman in her 30s who had recovered from COVID-19.

This clone was detected only once. CDR3 sequence: CASAAHWREGGETQYF. In DNA form, the CDR3 reads TGTGCCAGCGCGGCACACTGGCGGGAGGGTGGGGAGACCCAGTACTTC. The chain recombines TRBV28 with TRBJ2-5, with TRBD2 matching 9 bases. The germline V gene has CDR1 MDHEN and CDR2 SYDVKM. V shed 8 bases, J shed 5 bases, and the junction held 15 bases outside the gene matches. This CDR3 has 16 amino acids.

This chain links TRBV30 with TRBJ2-3, with 8 bases matching TRBD1. CDR1 and CDR2 (germline): GTSNPN, SVGIG (reference sequence). This CDR3 spans 15 amino acids. V was pared by 1 base and J by 0 bases, with 3 bases of the junction left unmatched. The CDR3 sequence is CAWSGRQGSTDTQYF. CDR3 coding DNA: TGTGCCTGGAGTGGAAGACAGGGGAGCACAGATACGCAGTATTTT. The variable domain in full, with the rest retrieved from reference TRBV30 and TRBJ2-3, is SQTIHQWPATLVQPVGSPLSLECTVEGTSNPNLYWYRQAAGRGLQLLFYSVGIGQISSEVPQNLSASRPQDRQFILSSKKLLLSDSGFYLCAWSGRQGSTDTQYFGPGTRLTVL.